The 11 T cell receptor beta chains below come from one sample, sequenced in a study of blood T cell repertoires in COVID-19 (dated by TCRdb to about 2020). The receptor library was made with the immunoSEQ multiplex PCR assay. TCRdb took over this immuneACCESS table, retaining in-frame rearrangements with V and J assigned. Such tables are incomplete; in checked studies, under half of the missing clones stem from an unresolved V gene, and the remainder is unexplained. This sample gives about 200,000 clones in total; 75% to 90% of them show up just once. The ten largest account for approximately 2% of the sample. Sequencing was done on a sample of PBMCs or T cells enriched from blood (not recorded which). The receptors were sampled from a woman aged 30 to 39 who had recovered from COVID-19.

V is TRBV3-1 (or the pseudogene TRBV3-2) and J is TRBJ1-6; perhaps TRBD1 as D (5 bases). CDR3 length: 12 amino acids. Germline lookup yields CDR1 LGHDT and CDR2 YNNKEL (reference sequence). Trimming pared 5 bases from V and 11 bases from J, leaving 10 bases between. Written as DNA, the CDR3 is TGTGCCAGCAGCAGGACAAAGCCACCCCTCCACTTT. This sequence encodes CASSRTKPPLHF.

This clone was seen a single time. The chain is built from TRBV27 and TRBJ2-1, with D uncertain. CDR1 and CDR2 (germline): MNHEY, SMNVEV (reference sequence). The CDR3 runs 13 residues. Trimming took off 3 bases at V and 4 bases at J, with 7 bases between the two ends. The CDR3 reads CASSLTGYNEQFF. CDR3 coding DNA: TGTGCCAGCAGTTTGACCGGGTACAATGAGCAGTTCTTC.

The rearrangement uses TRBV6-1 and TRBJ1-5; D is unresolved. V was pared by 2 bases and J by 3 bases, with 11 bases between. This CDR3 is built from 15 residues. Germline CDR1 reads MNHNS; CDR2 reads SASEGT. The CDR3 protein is CASSEPGLINQPQHF. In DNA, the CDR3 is TGTGCCAGCAGTGAACCGGGGTTGATCAATCAGCCCCAGCATTTT.

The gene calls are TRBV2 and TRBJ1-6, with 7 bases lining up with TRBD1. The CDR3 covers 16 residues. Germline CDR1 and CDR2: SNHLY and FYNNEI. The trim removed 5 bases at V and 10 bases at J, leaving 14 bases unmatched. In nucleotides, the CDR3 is TGTGCCAGCAGTCAGGGGAAGGGGGCTATCTACTCACCCCTCCACTTT. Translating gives CASSQGKGAIYSPLHF.

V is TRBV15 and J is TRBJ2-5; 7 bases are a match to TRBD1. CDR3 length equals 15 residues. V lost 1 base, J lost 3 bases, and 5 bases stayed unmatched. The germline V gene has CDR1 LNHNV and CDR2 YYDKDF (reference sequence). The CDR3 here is CATSRVLGGEETQYF. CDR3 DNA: TGTGCCACCAGCAGAGTTTTAGGGGGCGAAGAGACCCAGTACTTC.

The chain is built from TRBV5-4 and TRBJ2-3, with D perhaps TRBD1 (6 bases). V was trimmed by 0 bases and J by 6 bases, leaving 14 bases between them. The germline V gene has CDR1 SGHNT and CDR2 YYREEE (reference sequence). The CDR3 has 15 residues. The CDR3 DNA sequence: TGTGCCAGCAGCTTGGTGGGGGCGCCAGGGGATACGCAGTATTTT. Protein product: CASSLVGAPGDTQYF.

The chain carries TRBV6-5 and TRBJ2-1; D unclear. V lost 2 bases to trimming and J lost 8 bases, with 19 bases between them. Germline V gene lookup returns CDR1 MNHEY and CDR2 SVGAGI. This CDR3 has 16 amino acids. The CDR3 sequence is CASSYGGDASRDEQFF. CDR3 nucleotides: TGTGCCAGCAGTTACGGCGGTGACGCAAGCAGAGATGAGCAGTTCTTC.

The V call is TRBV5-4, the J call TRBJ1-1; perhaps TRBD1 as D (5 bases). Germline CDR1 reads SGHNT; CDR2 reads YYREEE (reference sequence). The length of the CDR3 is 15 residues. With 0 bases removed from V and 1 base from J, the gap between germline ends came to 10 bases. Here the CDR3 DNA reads TGTGCCAGCAGCTTGGGAACAGGAGAGAACACTGAAGCTTTCTTT. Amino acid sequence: CASSLGTGENTEAFF.

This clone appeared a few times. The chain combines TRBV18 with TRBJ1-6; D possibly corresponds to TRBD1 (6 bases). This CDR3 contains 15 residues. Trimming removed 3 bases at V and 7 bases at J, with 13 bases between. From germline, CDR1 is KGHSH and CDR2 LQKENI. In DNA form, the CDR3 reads TGTGCCAGCTCACCGCTGGACAGTCCCAATTCACCCCTCCACTTT. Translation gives CASSPLDSPNSPLHF.

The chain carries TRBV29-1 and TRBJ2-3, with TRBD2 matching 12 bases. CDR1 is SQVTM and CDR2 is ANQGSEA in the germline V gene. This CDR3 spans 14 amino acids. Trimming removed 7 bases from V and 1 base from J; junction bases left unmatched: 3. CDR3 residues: CSGRTSGGTDTQYF. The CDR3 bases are TGCAGCGGGCGGACTAGCGGGGGCACAGATACGCAGTATTTT.

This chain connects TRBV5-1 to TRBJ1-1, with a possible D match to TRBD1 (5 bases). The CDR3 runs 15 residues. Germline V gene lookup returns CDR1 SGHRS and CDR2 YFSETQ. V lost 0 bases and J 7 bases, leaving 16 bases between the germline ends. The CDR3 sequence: CASSLEGEARDEAFF. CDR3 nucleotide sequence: TGCGCCAGCAGCTTGGAAGGGGAGGCCCGGGATGAAGCTTTCTTT.